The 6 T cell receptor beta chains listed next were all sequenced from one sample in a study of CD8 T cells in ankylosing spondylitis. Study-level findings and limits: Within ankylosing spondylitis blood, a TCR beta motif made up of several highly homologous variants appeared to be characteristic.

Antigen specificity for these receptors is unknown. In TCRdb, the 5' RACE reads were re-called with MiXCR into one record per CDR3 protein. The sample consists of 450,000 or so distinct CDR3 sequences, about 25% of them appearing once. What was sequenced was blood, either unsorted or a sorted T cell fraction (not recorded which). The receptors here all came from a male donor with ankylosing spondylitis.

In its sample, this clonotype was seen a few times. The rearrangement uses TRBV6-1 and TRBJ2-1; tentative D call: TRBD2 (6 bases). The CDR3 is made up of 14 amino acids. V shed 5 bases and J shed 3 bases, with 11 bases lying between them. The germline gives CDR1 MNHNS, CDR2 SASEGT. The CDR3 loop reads CASSPGSLYNEQFF. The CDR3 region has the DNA TGTGCCAGCAGTCCCGGGAGCCTCTACAATGAGCAGTTCTTC.

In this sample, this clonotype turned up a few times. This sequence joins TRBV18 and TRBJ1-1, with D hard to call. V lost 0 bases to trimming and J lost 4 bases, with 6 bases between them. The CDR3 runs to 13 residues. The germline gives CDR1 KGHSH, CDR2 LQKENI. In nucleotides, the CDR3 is TGTGCCAGCTCACCACCAGGGTTCACTGAAGCTTTCTTT. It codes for CASSPPGFTEAFF.

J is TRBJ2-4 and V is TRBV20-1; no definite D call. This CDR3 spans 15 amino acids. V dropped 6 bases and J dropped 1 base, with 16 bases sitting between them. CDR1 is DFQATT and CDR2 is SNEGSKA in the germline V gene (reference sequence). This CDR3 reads CSARGPIRAKNIQYF. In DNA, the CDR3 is TGCAGTGCCCGAGGACCCATAAGGGCCAAAAACATTCAGTACTTC.

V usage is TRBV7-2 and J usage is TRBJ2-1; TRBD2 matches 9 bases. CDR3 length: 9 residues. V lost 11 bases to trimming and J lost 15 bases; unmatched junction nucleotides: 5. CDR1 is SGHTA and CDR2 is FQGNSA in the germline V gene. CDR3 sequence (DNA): TGTGCCCTAGGGACTAGCCCGTTCTTC. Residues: CALGTSPFF.

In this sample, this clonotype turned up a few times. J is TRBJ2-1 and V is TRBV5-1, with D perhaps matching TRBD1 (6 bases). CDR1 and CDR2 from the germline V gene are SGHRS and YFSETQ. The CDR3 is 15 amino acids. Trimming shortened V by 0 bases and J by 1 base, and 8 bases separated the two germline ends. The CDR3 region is CASSLAGQSYNEQFF. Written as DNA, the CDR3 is TGCGCCAGCAGCTTGGCTGGACAGTCCTACAATGAGCAGTTCTTC. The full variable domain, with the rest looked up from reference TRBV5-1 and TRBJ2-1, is KAGVTQTPRYLIKTRGQQVTLSCSPISGHRSVSWYQQTPGQGLQFLFEYFSETQRNKGNFPGRFSGRQFSNSRSEMNVSTLELGDSALYLCASSLAGQSYNEQFFGPGTRLTVL.

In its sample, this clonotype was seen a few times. CDR3 coding DNA: TGCAGTGCTCCGGCAGAGGTGACTCGTTCACCCCTCCACTTT. Its translation is CSAPAEVTRSPLHF. The V call is TRBV20-1, the J call TRBJ1-6; unclear D gene. Deletions cut 5 bases from V and 9 bases from J, with 17 bases between. This CDR3 region has 14 residues. The germline gives CDR1 DFQATT, CDR2 SNEGSKA (reference sequence).